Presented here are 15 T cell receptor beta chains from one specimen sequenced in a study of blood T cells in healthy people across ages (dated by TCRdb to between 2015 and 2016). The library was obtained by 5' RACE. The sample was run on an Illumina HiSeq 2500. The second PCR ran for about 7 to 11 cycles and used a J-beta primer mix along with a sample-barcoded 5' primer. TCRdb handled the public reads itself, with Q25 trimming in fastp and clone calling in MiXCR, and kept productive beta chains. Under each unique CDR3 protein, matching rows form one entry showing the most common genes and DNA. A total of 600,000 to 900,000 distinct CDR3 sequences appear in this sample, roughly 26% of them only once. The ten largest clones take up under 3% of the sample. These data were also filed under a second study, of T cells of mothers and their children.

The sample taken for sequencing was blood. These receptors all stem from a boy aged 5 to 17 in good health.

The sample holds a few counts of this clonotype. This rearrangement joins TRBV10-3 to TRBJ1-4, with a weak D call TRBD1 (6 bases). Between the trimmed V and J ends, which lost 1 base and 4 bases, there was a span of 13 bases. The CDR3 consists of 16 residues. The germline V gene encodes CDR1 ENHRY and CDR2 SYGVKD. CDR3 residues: CAISEFPGQVNEKLFF. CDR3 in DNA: TGTGCCATCAGTGAGTTCCCGGGACAAGTTAATGAAAAACTGTTTTTT.

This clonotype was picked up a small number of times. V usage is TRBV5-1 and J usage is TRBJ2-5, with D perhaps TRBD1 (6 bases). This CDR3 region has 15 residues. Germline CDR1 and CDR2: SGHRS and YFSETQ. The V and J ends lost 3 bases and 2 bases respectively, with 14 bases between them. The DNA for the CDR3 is TGCGCCAGCAGCTGGGGACACCCTCCTCAAGAGACCCAGTACTTC. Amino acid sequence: CASSWGHPPQETQYF.

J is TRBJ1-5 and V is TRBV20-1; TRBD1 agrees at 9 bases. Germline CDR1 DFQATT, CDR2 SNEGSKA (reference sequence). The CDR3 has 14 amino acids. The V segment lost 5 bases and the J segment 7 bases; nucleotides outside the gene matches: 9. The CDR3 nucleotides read TGCAGTGCTGCCGGGACAGGGATCCAGCAGCCCCAGCATTTT. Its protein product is CSAAGTGIQQPQHF.

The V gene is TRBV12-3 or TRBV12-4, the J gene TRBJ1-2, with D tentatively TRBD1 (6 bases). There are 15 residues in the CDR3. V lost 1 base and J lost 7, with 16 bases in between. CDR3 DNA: TGTGCCAGCAGTTTAGGGGCTCCGGGGGCAGCTGGCTACACCTTC. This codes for CASSLGAPGAAGYTF.

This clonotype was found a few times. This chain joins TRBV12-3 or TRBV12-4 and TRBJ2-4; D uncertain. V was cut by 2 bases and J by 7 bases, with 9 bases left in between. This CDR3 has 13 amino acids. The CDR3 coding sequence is TGTGCCAGCAGTTTAACAGTCTCTAACATTCAGTACTTC. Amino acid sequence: CASSLTVSNIQYF.

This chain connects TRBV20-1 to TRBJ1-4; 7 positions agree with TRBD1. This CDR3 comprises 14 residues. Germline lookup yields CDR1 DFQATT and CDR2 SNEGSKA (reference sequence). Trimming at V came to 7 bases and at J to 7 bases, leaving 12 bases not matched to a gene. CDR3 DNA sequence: TGCAGTGTCGGAGATGGCGCAGGGGGTGAAAAACTGTTTTTT. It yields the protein CSVGDGAGGEKLFF.

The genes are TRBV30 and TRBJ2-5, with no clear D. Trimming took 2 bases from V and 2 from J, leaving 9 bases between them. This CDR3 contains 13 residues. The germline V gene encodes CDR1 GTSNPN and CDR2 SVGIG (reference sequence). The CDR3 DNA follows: TGTGCCTGGAGTCGTGGGTATCAAGAGACCCAGTACTTC. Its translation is CAWSRGYQETQYF.

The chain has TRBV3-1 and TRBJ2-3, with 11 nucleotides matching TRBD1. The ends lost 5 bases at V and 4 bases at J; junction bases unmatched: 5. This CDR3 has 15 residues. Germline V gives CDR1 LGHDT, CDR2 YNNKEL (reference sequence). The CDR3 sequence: CASSRGQGVADTQYF. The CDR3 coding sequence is TGTGCCAGCAGCAGGGGACAGGGGGTTGCAGATACGCAGTATTTT.

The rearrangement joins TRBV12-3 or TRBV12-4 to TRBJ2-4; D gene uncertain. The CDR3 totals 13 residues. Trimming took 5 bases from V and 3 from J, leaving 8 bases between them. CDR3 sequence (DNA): TGTGCCAGCAGTGGGGTGGTCAAAAACATTCAGTACTTC. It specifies CASSGVVKNIQYF.

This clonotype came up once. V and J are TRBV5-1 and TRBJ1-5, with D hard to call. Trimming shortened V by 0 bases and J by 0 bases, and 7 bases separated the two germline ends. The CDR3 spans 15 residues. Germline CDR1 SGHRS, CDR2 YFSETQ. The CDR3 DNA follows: TGCGCCAGCAGCTTGGCCGGAAATAGCAATCAGCCCCAGCATTTT. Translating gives CASSLAGNSNQPQHF.

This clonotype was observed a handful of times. The chain's CDR3 is CSVWRQGEYEQYF. The CDR3 nucleotides read TGCAGTGTCTGGAGACAGGGGGAGTACGAGCAGTACTTC. The rearrangement joins TRBV20-1 to TRBJ2-7; TRBD1 matches at 9 bases. CDR1 DFQATT and CDR2 SNEGSKA come from the germline V gene (reference sequence). V lost 7 bases, J lost 4 bases, and 8 bases stayed unmatched. The CDR3 length is 13 residues.

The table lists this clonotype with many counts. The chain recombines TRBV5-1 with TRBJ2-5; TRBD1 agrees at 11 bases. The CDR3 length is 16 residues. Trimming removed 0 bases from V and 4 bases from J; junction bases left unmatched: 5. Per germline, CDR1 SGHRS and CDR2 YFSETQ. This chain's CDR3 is CASSLERTGGRETQYF. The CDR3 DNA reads TGCGCCAGCAGCTTGGAAAGGACAGGGGGCAGAGAGACCCAGTACTTC.

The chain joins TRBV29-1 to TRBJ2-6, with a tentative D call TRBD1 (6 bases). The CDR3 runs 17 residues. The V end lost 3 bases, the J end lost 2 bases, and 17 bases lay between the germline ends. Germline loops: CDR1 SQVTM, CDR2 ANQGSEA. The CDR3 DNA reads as TGCAGCGTTGATGTGGGGGCGCAGGTGACTGGGGCCAACGTCCTGACTTTC. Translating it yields CSVDVGAQVTGANVLTF.

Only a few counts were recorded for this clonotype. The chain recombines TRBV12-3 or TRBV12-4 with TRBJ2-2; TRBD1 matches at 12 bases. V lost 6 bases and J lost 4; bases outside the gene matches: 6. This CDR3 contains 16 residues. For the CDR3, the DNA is TGTGCCAGCAGCCCGGGACAGGGGGCTATCACCGGGGAGCTGTTTTTT. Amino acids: CASSPGQGAITGELFF.

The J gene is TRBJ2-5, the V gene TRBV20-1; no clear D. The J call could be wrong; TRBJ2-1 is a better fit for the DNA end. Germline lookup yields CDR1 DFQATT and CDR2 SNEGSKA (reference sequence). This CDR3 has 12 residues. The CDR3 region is CSARAVWNEQFF. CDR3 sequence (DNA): TGCAGTGCTAGGGCGGTCTGGAATGAGCAGTTCTTC.